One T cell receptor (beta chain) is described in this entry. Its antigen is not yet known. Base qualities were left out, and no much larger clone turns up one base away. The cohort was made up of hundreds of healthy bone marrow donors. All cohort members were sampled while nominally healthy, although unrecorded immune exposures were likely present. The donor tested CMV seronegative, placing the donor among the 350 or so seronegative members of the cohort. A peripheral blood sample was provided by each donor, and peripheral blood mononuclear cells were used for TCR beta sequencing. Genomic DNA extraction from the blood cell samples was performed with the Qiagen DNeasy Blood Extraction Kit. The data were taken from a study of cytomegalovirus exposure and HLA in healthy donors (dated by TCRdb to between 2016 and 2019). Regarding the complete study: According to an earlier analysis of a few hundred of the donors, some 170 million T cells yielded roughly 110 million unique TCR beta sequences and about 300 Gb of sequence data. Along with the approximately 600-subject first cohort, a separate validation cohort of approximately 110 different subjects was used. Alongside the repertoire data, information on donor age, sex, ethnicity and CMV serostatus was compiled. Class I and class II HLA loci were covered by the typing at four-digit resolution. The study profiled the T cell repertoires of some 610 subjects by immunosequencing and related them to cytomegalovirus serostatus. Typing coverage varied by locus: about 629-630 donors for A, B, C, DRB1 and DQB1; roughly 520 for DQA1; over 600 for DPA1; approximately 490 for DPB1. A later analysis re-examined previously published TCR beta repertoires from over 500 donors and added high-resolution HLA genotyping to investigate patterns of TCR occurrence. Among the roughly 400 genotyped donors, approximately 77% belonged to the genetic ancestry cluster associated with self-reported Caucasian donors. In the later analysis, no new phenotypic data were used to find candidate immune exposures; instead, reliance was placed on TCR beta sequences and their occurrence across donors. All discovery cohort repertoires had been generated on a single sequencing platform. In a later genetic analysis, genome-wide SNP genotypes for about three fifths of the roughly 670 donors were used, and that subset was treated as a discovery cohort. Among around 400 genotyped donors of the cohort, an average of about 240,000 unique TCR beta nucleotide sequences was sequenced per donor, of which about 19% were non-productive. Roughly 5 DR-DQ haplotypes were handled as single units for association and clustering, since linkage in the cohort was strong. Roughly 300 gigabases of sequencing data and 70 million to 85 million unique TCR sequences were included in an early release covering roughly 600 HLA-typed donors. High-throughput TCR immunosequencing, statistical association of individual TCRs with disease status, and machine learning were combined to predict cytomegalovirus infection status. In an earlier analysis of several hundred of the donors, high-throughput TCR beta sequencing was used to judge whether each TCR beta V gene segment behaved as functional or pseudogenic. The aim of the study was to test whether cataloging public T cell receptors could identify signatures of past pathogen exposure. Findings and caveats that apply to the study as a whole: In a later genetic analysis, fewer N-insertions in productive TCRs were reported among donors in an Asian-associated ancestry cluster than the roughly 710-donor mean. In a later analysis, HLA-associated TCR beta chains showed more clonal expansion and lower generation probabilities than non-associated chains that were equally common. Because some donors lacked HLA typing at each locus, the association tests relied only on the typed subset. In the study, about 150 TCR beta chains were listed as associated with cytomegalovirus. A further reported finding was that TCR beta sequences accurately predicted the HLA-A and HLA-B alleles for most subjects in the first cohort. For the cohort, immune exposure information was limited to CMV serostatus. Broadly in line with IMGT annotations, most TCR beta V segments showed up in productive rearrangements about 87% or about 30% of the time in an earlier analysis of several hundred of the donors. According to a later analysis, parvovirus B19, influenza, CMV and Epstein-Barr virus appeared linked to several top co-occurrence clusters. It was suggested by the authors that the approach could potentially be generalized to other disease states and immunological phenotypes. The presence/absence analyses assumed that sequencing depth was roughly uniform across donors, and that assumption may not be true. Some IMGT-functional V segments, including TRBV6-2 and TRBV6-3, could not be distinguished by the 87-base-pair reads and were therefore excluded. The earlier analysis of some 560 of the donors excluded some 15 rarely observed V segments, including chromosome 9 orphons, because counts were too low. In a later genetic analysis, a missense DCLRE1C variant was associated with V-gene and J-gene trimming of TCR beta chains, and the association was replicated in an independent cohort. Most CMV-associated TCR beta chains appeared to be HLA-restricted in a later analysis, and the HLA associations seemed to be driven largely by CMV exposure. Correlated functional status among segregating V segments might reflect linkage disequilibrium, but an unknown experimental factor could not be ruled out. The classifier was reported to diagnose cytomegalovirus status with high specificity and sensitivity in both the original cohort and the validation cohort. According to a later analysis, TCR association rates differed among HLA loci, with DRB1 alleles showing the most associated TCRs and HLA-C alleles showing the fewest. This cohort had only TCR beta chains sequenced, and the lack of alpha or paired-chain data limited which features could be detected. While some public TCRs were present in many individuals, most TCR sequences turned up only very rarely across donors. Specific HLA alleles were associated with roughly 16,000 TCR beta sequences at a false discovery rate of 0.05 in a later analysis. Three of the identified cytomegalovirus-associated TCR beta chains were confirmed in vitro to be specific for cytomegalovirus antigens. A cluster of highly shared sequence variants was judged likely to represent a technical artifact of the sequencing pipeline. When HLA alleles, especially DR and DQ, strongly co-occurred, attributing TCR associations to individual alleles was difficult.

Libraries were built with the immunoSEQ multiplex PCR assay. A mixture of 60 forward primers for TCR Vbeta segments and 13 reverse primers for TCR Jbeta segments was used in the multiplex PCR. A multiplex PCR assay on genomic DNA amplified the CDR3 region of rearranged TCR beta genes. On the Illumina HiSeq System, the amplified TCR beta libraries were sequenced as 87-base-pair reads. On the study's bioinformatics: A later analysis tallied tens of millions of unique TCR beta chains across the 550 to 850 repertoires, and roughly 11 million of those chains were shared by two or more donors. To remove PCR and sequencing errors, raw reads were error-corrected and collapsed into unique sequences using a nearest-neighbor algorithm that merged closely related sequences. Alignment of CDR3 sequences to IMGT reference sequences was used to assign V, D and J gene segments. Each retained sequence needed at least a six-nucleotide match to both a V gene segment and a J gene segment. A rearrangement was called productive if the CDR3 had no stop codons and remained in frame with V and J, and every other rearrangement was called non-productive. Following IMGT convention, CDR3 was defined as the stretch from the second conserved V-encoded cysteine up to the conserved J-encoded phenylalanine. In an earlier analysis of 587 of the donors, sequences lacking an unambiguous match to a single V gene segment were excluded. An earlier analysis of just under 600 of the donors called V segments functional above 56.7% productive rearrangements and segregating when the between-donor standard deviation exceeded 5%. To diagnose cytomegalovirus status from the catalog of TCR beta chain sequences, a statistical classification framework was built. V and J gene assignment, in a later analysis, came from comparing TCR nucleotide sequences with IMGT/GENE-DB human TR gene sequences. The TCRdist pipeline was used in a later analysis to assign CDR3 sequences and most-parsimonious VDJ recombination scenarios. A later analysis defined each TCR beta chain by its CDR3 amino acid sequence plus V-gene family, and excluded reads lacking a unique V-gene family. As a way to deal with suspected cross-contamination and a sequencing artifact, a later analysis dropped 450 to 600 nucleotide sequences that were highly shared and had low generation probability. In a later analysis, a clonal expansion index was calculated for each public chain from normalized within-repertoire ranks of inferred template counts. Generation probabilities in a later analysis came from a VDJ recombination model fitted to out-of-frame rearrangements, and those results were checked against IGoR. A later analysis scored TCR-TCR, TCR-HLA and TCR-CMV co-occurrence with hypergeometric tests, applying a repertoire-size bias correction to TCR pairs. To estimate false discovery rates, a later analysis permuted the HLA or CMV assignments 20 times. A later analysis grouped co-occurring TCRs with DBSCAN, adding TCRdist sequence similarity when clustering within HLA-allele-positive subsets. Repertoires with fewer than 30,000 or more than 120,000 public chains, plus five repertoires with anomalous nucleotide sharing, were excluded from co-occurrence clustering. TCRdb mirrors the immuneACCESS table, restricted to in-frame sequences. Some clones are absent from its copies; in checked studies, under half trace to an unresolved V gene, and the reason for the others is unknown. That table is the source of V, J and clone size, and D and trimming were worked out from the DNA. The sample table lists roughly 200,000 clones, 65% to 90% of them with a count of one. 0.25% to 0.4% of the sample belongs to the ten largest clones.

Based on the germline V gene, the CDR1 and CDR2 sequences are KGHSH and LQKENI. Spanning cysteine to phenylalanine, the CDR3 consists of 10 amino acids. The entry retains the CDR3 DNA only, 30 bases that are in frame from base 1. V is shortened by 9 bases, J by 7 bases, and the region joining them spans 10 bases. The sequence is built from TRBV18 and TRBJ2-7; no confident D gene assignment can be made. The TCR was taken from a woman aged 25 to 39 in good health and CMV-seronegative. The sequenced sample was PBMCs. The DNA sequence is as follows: TGTGCCAGTCCCTCCCGGGAGCAGTACTTC. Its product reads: CASPSREQYF.